Listed here are 4 T cell receptor beta chains from one sample, sequenced in a study of shared clonotypes between healthy human individuals. Repertoires were generated with immunoSEQ multiplex PCR, while TCRdb's copy carries only in-frame clones and drops some. The sample includes 550,000 to 800,000 clones, approximately 79% seen only once; the top ten take roughly 1.7%. Sequencing was carried out using memory CD4+ T cells sorted from blood. Subset in this sample: CD45RA-negative fraction. These receptor sequences come from a woman aged 30 to 39 in good health.

The chain combines TRBV5-4 with TRBJ2-7, with TRBD2 identical over 9 bases. V shed 4 bases, J shed 4 bases, and the junction held 18 bases outside the gene matches. There are 18 residues in the CDR3. CDR1 SGHNT and CDR2 YYREEE come from the germline V gene (reference sequence). The CDR3 nucleotides are TGTGCCAGCAGCACAGAACAGCCAAGCGGGAGGAGTGTGTACGAGCAGTACTTC. Encoded protein: CASSTEQPSGRSVYEQYF.

This clone showed up just a few times. V usage is TRBV29-1 and J usage is TRBJ2-3; 8 nucleotides match TRBD2. The CDR3 is made up of 14 amino acids. V gave up 4 bases and J gave up 1 base; unmatched junction bases: 4. The germline gives CDR1 SQVTM, CDR2 ANQGSEA. CDR3 coding DNA: TGCAGCGTTGTCATCGGGGGGGGCACAGATACGCAGTATTTT. Protein product: CSVVIGGGTDTQYF.

V gene TRBV6-4 combines with J gene TRBJ2-7; D not resolved. Trimming pared 0 bases from V and 4 bases from J, leaving 4 bases between. Per the germline V gene, CDR1 is MRHNA and CDR2 is SNTAGT. CDR3 size: 12 residues. CDR3 residues: CASSDSGYEQYF. The CDR3 nucleotides are TGTGCCAGCAGTGACTCGGGGTACGAGCAGTACTTC.

The V call is TRBV11-2, the J call TRBJ2-2; D is possibly TRBD1 (5 bases). This CDR3 is 15 amino acids long. The germline CDR1 and CDR2 sequences are SGHAT and FQNNGV. V was cut by 4 bases and J by 5 bases, with 14 bases left in between. This CDR3 reads CASSSTDSKTGELFF. The CDR3 bases are TGTGCCAGCAGCTCCACCGACAGTAAAACCGGGGAGCTGTTTTTT. Looking up the rest from reference TRBV11-2 and TRBJ2-2 gives the full variable domain: EAGVAQSPRYKIIEKRQSVAFWCNPISGHATLYWYQQILGQGPKLLIQFQNNGVVDDSQLPKDRFSAERLKGVDSTLKIQPAKLEDSAVYLCASSSTDSKTGELFFGEGSRLTVL.